The TCR beta chain under discussion was sequenced for a study of blood T cell repertoires in COVID-19. On the study more broadly: From the United States, Italy and Spain came samples of acute and convalescent COVID-19. PBMCs, B-cell-depleted T cells, or T cells provided the cDNA or gDNA that made up the material.

CDR1 and CDR2 (germline): WNHNN, SYGVQD (reference sequence). V lost 6 bases and J lost 12; bases outside the gene matches: 8. The CDR3 has 12 amino acids. Per the original methods: Nucleated cell counts were estimated from reference gene primer amplification. Using immunoSEQ multiplex PCR, the repertoire was profiled, and TCRdb retains in-frame clones only, with some absent. V and J calls and clone size follow that table, whereas D and trimming were derived from the DNA. The sample includes 180,000 or so clones, about 88% of them seen just once. The rearrangement uses TRBV10-1 and TRBJ2-7; the match to TRBD2 covers 10 bases. Sample: peripheral blood. The sequence came from a woman at least 80 years old in a cohort sampled during active or convalescent COVID-19. The CDR3 nucleotides are TGCGCCAGCAGCGCAGGACTAGCGGAGGGGTACGTC. This encodes CASSAGLAEGYV.